This TCR beta chain was obtained from a study of shared clonotypes between healthy human individuals. Sequenced by immunoSEQ multiplex PCR; TCRdb stores in-frame clones only, minus some. Of about 340,000 clones in the sample, around four fifths were seen once. V gave up 5 bases and J gave up 13 bases; unmatched junction bases: 11. Germline V lookup: CDR1 SQVTM, CDR2 ANQGSEA. CDR3 length equals 12 residues. Sequencing used memory CD4+ T cells sorted from blood. Subset in this sample: CD45RA-negative fraction. This clonotype originated in a man aged 25 to 45 in good health. The V gene is TRBV29-1, the J gene TRBJ2-5; 9 bases are shared with TRBD1. The CDR3 region is CSVFQFGQGMYF. In DNA form, the CDR3 reads TGCAGCGTTTTCCAATTTGGACAGGGGATGTACTTC.